The T cell receptor beta chain described here comes from a study of cytomegalovirus exposure and HLA in healthy donors (dated by TCRdb to 2017 to 2019). About the investigation overall: An earlier analysis of 587 of the donors reported about 280 Gb of sequence data and around 120 million unique TCR beta sequences obtained from 180 million or so T cells. Along with the roughly 700-subject first cohort, a separate validation cohort of over 90 different subjects was used. Both class I and class II loci were covered by HLA typing, at four-digit resolution. Typing coverage differed by locus: A, B, C, DRB1 and DQB1 were typed in roughly 629-630 donors, DQA1 in about 500, DPA1 in around 600, and DPB1 in just under 490. Among approximately 370 genotyped donors of the cohort, an average of approximately 240,000 unique TCR beta nucleotide sequences was sequenced per donor, of which 15% to 20% were non-productive. An early release that covered more than 550 HLA-typed donors contained approximately 320 gigabases of sequencing data and tens of millions of unique TCR sequences. Several DR-DQ haplotypes were handled as single units for association and clustering because linkage in the cohort was strong. The genetic ancestry cluster associated with self-reported Caucasian donors included about four fifths of the approximately 400 genotyped donors. A later analysis re-analyzed previously published TCR beta repertoires from 650 to 800 donors and added high-resolution HLA genotyping to study TCR occurrence patterns. An earlier analysis of nearly 600 of the donors applied high-throughput TCR beta sequencing to assess whether each TCR beta V gene segment acted as functional or pseudogenic. The study was designed to test whether signatures of past pathogen exposure could be identified by cataloging public T cell receptors. All discovery cohort repertoires had been generated on a single sequencing platform. Genome-wide SNP genotypes for about three fifths of the roughly 700 donors were used in a later genetic analysis, which treated that subset as a discovery cohort. Donor age, sex, ethnicity and CMV serostatus were compiled alongside the repertoire data. High-throughput TCR immunosequencing, statistical association of individual TCRs with disease status, and machine learning were combined to predict cytomegalovirus infection status. Using immunosequencing, the study profiled T cell repertoires from fewer than 700 subjects and related those repertoires to cytomegalovirus serostatus. In the later analysis, no new phenotypic data were used to find candidate immune exposures; instead, reliance was placed on TCR beta sequences and their occurrence across donors.

The method behind the library was the immunoSEQ multiplex PCR assay. For the multiplex PCR, a mixture combining 60 forward primers for TCR Vbeta segments and 13 reverse primers for TCR Jbeta segments was used. The CDR3 region of rearranged TCR beta genes was amplified from genomic DNA with a multiplex PCR assay. The Illumina HiSeq System was used to sequence the amplified TCR beta libraries as 87-base-pair reads. In the original analysis: Across the 500 to 750 repertoires, a later analysis counted some 80 million unique TCR beta chains, roughly 11 million of which were shared by at least two donors. Raw reads were error-corrected and collapsed into unique sequences with a nearest-neighbor algorithm that merged closely related sequences to remove PCR and sequencing errors. CDR3 sequences were aligned to IMGT reference sequences to assign V, D and J gene segments. For a sequence to be retained, at least a six-nucleotide match to both a V gene segment and a J gene segment was required. A rearrangement was called productive if the CDR3 had no stop codons and remained in frame with V and J, and every other rearrangement was called non-productive. CDR3 was defined according to IMGT convention as the region running from the second conserved V-encoded cysteine to the conserved J-encoded phenylalanine. The earlier analysis of about 590 of the donors excluded sequences that lacked an unambiguous match to a single V gene segment. In an earlier analysis of 587 of the donors, a V segment was called functional when productive rearrangements were above 56.7%, and segregating when the standard deviation between donors exceeded 5%. A statistical classification framework was built to diagnose cytomegalovirus status from the catalog of TCR beta chain sequences. V and J gene assignment, in a later analysis, came from comparing TCR nucleotide sequences with IMGT/GENE-DB human TR gene sequences. A later analysis assigned CDR3 sequences and most-parsimonious VDJ recombination scenarios with the TCRdist pipeline. In a later analysis, every TCR beta chain was defined by the combination of its CDR3 amino acid sequence and its V-gene family, and reads without a unique V-gene family were dropped. As a way to deal with suspected cross-contamination and a sequencing artifact, a later analysis dropped roughly 600 nucleotide sequences that were highly shared and had low generation probability. In a later analysis, a clonal expansion index for each public chain was calculated from normalized within-repertoire ranks of inferred template counts. In a later analysis, generation probabilities were computed using a VDJ recombination model fitted to out-of-frame rearrangements, and the results were checked against IGoR. Hypergeometric tests were used in a later analysis to score TCR-TCR, TCR-HLA and TCR-CMV co-occurrence, with a repertoire-size bias correction applied to the TCR pairs. To estimate false discovery rates, a later analysis permuted the HLA or CMV assignments 20 times. A later analysis grouped co-occurring TCRs with DBSCAN, adding TCRdist sequence similarity when clustering within HLA-allele-positive subsets. Repertoires with fewer than 30,000 or more than 120,000 public chains, plus five repertoires with anomalous nucleotide sharing, were excluded from co-occurrence clustering. Here the immuneACCESS table is served through TCRdb, limited to in-frame sequences with V and J called. Missing clones are a known gap in these copies; in checked studies unresolved V genes cover under half, and the rest lacks a known reason. V and J calls and clone size are as listed in that table; D and trimming were resolved from the DNA. Across this sample there are about 150,000 clones, with more than 75% seen only once. The biggest ten clones account for around 1.9% of the sample.

The cohort consisted of 670 or so healthy bone marrow donors. At the time of sampling, all cohort members were nominally healthy, though unrecorded immune exposures were likely present. The donor tested CMV seronegative and was one of the 352 seronegative cohort members. A peripheral blood sample was provided by each donor, and peripheral blood mononuclear cells were used for TCR beta sequencing. The Qiagen DNeasy Blood Extraction Kit was used to extract genomic DNA from the blood cell samples. Comments on this clone: The specificity of this receptor is unknown. One base away there is no much larger clone; base qualities are not given.

Based on the germline V gene (reference sequence), the CDR1 and CDR2 sequences are LNHDA and SQIVND. The germline V end is reduced by 5 bases and the J end by 3 bases; junction bases left unmatched: 6. The CDR3 starts with the cysteine, ends with the phenylalanine, and has 16 residues. Only CDR3 DNA is held: 48 bases, read in frame from base 1. Study-wide conclusions, independent of this receptor: Compared with equally common non-associated chains, HLA-associated TCR beta chains in a later analysis were more clonally expanded and had lower generation probabilities. A later analysis associated approximately 17,000 TCR beta sequences with specific HLA alleles at a false discovery rate of 0.05. Correlated functional status among segregating V segments might be attributable to linkage disequilibrium, but an unknown experimental factor could not be ruled out. HLA typing was unavailable for some donors at each locus, so association tests used only the typed subset. Assigning TCR associations to individual alleles was difficult when HLA alleles, especially DR and DQ, strongly co-occurred. V-gene and J-gene trimming of TCR beta chains was associated with a missense DCLRE1C variant in a later genetic analysis, and the association was replicated in an independent cohort. Because counts were too low, roughly 16 rarely observed V segments, including chromosome 9 orphons, were excluded from the earlier analysis of some 590 of the donors. A later analysis found that most CMV-associated TCR beta chains appeared HLA-restricted, with HLA associations seemingly driven largely by CMV exposure. A further reported finding was that TCR beta sequences accurately predicted the HLA-A and HLA-B alleles for most subjects in the first cohort. In a later analysis, the rate of TCR association differed among HLA loci, with DRB1 alleles having the most associated TCRs and HLA-C alleles having the fewest. The 87-base-pair reads could not distinguish some IMGT-functional V segments, including TRBV6-2 and TRBV6-3, so those segments were excluded. The authors suggested that the approach could potentially be generalized to other disease states and immunological phenotypes. According to a later genetic analysis, donors in an Asian-associated ancestry cluster had fewer N-insertions in productive TCRs than the approximately 650-donor mean. For the cohort, immune exposure information was limited to CMV serostatus. In vitro tests confirmed that three of the cytomegalovirus-associated TCR beta chains recognize cytomegalovirus antigens. This cohort had only TCR beta chains sequenced, and the lack of alpha or paired-chain data limited which features could be detected. The sequencing pipeline was judged likely to have produced a cluster of highly shared sequence variants as a technical artifact. A total of about 180 TCR beta chains were listed by the study as associated with cytomegalovirus. The classifier was reported to diagnose cytomegalovirus status with high specificity and sensitivity in both the original and validation cohorts. Sequencing depth was assumed to be roughly uniform across donors in the presence/absence analyses, though that assumption may not hold. Several of the top co-occurrence clusters appeared to be linked to parvovirus B19, influenza, CMV and Epstein-Barr virus, according to a later analysis. Across donors, most TCR sequences were observed very rarely, whereas some public TCRs were present in many individuals. In an earlier analysis of around 500 of the donors, most TCR beta V segments appeared in productive rearrangements about 87% or about 30% of the time, broadly matching IMGT annotations.

Recombination connected TRBV19 to TRBJ2-2, and 10 bases in between align with TRBD2. This receptor was obtained from a man aged 35 to 55 in good health and CMV-seronegative. Material for sequencing was PBMCs. Here the CDR3 is given as CASSLGLAGDTGELFF. The DNA is TGTGCCAGTAGTTTGGGGCTAGCGGGAGACACCGGGGAGCTGTTTTTT.